The 28 T cell receptor beta chains below come from one sample, sequenced in a study of T cells in Graves' hyperthyroidism and ophthalmopathy (dated by TCRdb to the late 2010s). Libraries were made using multiplex PCR. The instrument given in TCRdb is Illumina HiSeq 2000. The TCR beta CDR3 regions were amplified from the RNA transcripts. The first round of RT-PCR for the TCR CDR3 was performed with the HTBI primer set and the Qiagen OneStep RT-PCR kit. TCRdb trimmed the raw reads at Q25, called clones with MiXCR and kept productive beta chains. Each entry is one CDR3 protein sequence, shown with its most common DNA and genes. This sample gives about 740,000 distinct CDR3 sequences in total; roughly 15% of them show up just once. Approximately 10% of the sample comes from the top ten. Sequenced input: blood. These receptors were taken from a woman younger than 30 with Graves' hyperthyroidism.

This clonotype was seen ten or more times. The V and J genes are TRBV28 and TRBJ2-3; 16 bases are a match to TRBD2. V shed 7 bases and J 2 bases; nucleotides not matched to a gene: 9. Germline V CDR1 and CDR2: MDHEN, SYDVKM. The CDR3 extends over 18 amino acids. The chain's CDR3 is CASTSPGLAGGPTDTQYF. CDR3 DNA sequence: TGTGCCAGCACCTCACCGGGACTAGCGGGAGGGCCCACAGATACGCAGTATTTT.

This clonotype occurred many times. The chain uses TRBV30 and TRBJ2-7; tentative D call: TRBD2 (5 bases). The V gene lost 0 bases and the J gene lost 9 bases, with 9 bases spanning the gap. The CDR3 covers 11 residues. Germline V gene lookup returns CDR1 GTSNPN and CDR2 SVGIG (reference sequence). CDR3 region: CAWSVTTVQYF. CDR3 bases: TGTGCCTGGAGTGTGACTACGGTGCAGTACTTC.

The sample holds many counts of this clonotype. The V call is TRBV12-3 or TRBV12-4, the J call TRBJ2-1; 13 bases align to TRBD2. The CDR3 consists of 15 residues. V dropped 6 bases and J dropped 6; count of bases not matched to a gene: 5. The CDR3 DNA follows: TGTGCCAGCAGGACACTAGCGGGAGGGCCCAATGAGCAGTTCTTC. Translation: CASRTLAGGPNEQFF.

The table lists this clonotype with many counts. The chain is built from TRBV29-1 and TRBJ2-4, with a tentative D call TRBD1 (6 bases). Germline V lookup: CDR1 SQVTM, CDR2 ANQGSEA. The V end lost 6 bases, the J end lost 4 bases, and 13 bases lay between the germline ends. The length of the CDR3 is 13 residues. Here the CDR3 reads CSVLDSIKNIQYF. CDR3 bases: TGCAGCGTCTTGGACAGTATAAAAAACATTCAGTACTTC.

This clonotype was seen ten or more times. The V call is TRBV13, the J call TRBJ2-2, with unresolved D. This CDR3 spans 16 amino acids. The germline V gene has CDR1 PRHDT and CDR2 FYEKMQ (reference sequence). Trimming pared 2 bases from V and 2 bases from J, leaving 12 bases between. The CDR3 region is CASSLREFGNTGELFF. CDR3 coding DNA: TGTGCCAGCAGCTTAAGAGAGTTCGGAAACACCGGGGAGCTGTTTTTT.

This clonotype was seen at least ten times. The CDR3 DNA follows: TGTGCCAGCATAAGGGGAGAGAACACTGAAGCTTTCTTT. Translation: CASIRGENTEAFF. The V gene is TRBV11-1, the J gene TRBJ1-1; D may be TRBD1 (5 bases). The CDR3 runs to 13 residues. From germline, CDR1 is SGHAT and CDR2 FQDESV (reference sequence). V dropped 7 bases and J dropped 1 base, with 10 bases sitting between them.

Comment on this clonotype: A read error is possible here, since a much larger clone lies one base away. The chain carries TRBV30 and TRBJ2-1; TRBD1 is a possible D gene (5 bases). Germline lookup yields CDR1 GTSNPN and CDR2 SVGIG (reference sequence). V lost 2 bases to trimming and J lost 10 bases, with 15 bases between them. This CDR3 has 13 residues. CDR3 protein: CAWSRRVADEQFF. The CDR3 DNA reads TGTGCCTGGAGTCGCAGGGTAGCCGACGAGCAGTTCTTC.

This clonotype was counted at least ten times. V gene TRBV9 combines with J gene TRBJ2-5; TRBD1 aligns across 11 bases. The length of the CDR3 is 17 residues. Germline values: CDR1 SGDLS, CDR2 YYNGEE. V shed 0 bases, J shed 5 bases, and the junction held 9 bases outside the gene matches. The CDR3 region has the DNA TGTGCCAGCAGCGTAGCCCCCCGGACAGGGGGCGCGGAGACCCAGTACTTC. Amino acids: CASSVAPRTGGAETQYF.

This clonotype was seen at least ten times. This sequence joins TRBV18 and TRBJ2-1; a possible D gene is TRBD1 (6 bases). The CDR3 spans 16 residues. Trimming took off 2 bases at V and 3 bases at J, with 14 bases between the two ends. Germline CDR1 is KGHSH and CDR2 is LQKENI. CDR3 bases: TGTGCCAGCTCACCAGGGGGCAGATTGAGCTACAATGAGCAGTTCTTC. It yields the protein CASSPGGRLSYNEQFF.

Of note for this clonotype: The conserved phenylalanine or tryptophan is not found at the CDR3 terminus, so this likely reflects a read error. CDR3 nucleotides: TGCGCCAGCAGCTTGGGGAGGGTGAACACTGAAGCTTTCATT. Translating it yields CASSLGRVNTEAFI. J is TRBJ1-1 and V is TRBV5-1; D ambiguous. V was clipped by 0 bases and J by 0 bases, with 6 bases between them. CDR1 SGHRS and CDR2 YFSETQ come from the germline V gene. CDR3 length: 14 residues.

Only a few counts were recorded for this clonotype. The chain links TRBV11-2 to TRBJ1-2; no reliable D call. CDR3 length: 11 residues. Trimming removed 8 bases at V and 7 bases at J, with 11 bases between. The germline CDR1 and CDR2 sequences are SGHAT and FQNNGV. The CDR3 nucleotides read TGTGCCAGCCCCTCAGGAGTTGGCTACACCTTC. It codes for CASPSGVGYTF. Full variable domain (outside the CDR3, taken from reference TRBV11-2 and TRBJ1-2): EAGVAQSPRYKIIEKRQSVAFWCNPISGHATLYWYQQILGQGPKLLIQFQNNGVVDDSQLPKDRFSAERLKGVDSTLKIQPAKLEDSAVYLCASPSGVGYTFGSGTRLTVV.

This clonotype was observed at least ten times. J is TRBJ1-5 and V is TRBV28; the D gene is possibly TRBD1 (5 bases). The germline CDR1 and CDR2 sequences are MDHEN and SYDVKM. V dropped 3 bases and J dropped 9 bases, with 9 bases sitting between them. This CDR3 has 12 residues. CDR3 residues: CASSFRGAPQHF. CDR3 DNA sequence: TGTGCCAGCAGTTTTAGGGGCGCGCCCCAGCATTTT.

This clonotype was recorded a few times. This chain joins TRBV15 and TRBJ2-1; D not resolved. The CDR3 extends over 16 amino acids. Looked up from germline, CDR1 is LNHNV and CDR2 is YYDKDF (reference sequence). The V gene lost 0 bases and the J gene lost 4 bases, with 13 bases spanning the gap. For the CDR3, the DNA is TGTGCCACCAGCAGAGAGCGTATAGCCCCTTACAATGAGCAGTTCTTC. Residues: CATSRERIAPYNEQFF.

The table lists this clonotype with many counts. This chain links TRBV4-2 with TRBJ2-5, with 11 bases fitting TRBD2. Germline CDR1 LGHNA, CDR2 YNFKEQ. The CDR3 sequence is 15 residues long. V was pared by 7 bases and J by 0 bases, with 4 bases of the junction left unmatched. CDR3 sequence: CASKPGLADQETQYF. In nucleotides, the CDR3 is TGTGCCAGCAAGCCGGGACTAGCGGACCAAGAGACCCAGTACTTC.

The genes are TRBV3-1 and TRBJ1-1; TRBD1 aligns across 8 bases. CDR3 length: 14 amino acids. V gave up 5 bases and J gave up 4 bases; unmatched junction bases: 6. Germline V gene sequence: CDR1 LGHDT, CDR2 YNNKEL (reference sequence). The CDR3 DNA follows: TGTGCCAGCAGCTCTGGGACAGGCGCCACTGAAGCTTTCTTT. Translating gives CASSSGTGATEAFF.

This clonotype was observed many times. The rearrangement joins TRBV4-1 to TRBJ2-7, with unresolved D. This CDR3 is 13 amino acids long. Germline CDR1 is MGHRA and CDR2 is YSYEKL. V was cut by 0 bases and J by 3 bases, with 6 bases left in between. DNA for the CDR3: TGCGCCAGCAGCCAAGACTGGTTCTACGAGCAGTACTTC. Protein sequence: CASSQDWFYEQYF.

A remark on this clonotype: Just one base apart from a much larger clone, this may be a read error. Here the CDR3 DNA reads TGTGCCAGCTCGACTTACAAGCAGTACTTC. It codes for CASSTYKQYF. The chain is built from TRBV2 and TRBJ2-7; no firm D call. Germline V gene sequence: CDR1 SNHLY, CDR2 FYNNEI. The CDR3 covers 10 residues. Deletions cut 8 bases from V and 8 bases from J, with 10 bases between.

This clonotype has a count of ten or more. V gene TRBV20-1 combines with J gene TRBJ1-5, with a weak D call TRBD1 (5 bases). This CDR3 spans 15 amino acids. CDR1 is DFQATT, CDR2 SNEGSKA, per germline (reference sequence). The V end was cut by 4 bases, the J end by 7 bases, with 20 bases between. CDR3 sequence reads: CSATPRRVVTQPQHF. As DNA, the CDR3 is TGCAGTGCTACTCCGCGCAGGGTGGTGACGCAGCCCCAGCATTTT.

This clonotype was recorded a few times. V gene TRBV7-9 combines with J gene TRBJ2-1, with a weak D call TRBD2 (6 bases). CDR1 and CDR2 from the germline V gene are SEHNR and FQNEAQ (reference sequence). This CDR3 has 14 residues. V was trimmed by 3 bases and J by 2 bases, leaving 8 bases between them. DNA of the CDR3: TGTGCCAGCAGCTTCGGGGAGGCCTACAATGAGCAGTTCTTC. It yields the protein CASSFGEAYNEQFF.

The V and J genes are TRBV7-9 and TRBJ2-7; 7 nucleotides match TRBD2. CDR3 length: 16 amino acids. Germline V CDR1 and CDR2: SEHNR, FQNEAQ (reference sequence). J gave up 2 bases and V 6 bases, and 13 bases lay outside the gene matches. CDR3 DNA sequence: TGTGCCAGCAGAAGTTTGGTAGCGGGTAGAACCTACGAGCAGTACTTC. Encoded protein: CASRSLVAGRTYEQYF.

V is TRBV29-1 and J is TRBJ2-5; D possibly corresponds to TRBD2 (7 bases). Per germline, CDR1 SQVTM and CDR2 ANQGSEA. The length of the CDR3 is 15 residues. The V end lost 5 bases, the J end lost 2 bases, and 18 bases lay between the germline ends. CDR3 protein: CSVYHPGGWQETQYF. In nucleotides, the CDR3 is TGCAGCGTTTACCATCCGGGGGGCTGGCAAGAGACCCAGTACTTC.

The rearrangement joins TRBV4-1 to TRBJ1-1; D is perhaps TRBD1 (5 bases). The CDR3 runs 15 residues. V was clipped by 6 bases and J by 3 bases, with 17 bases between them. Germline CDR1 and CDR2: MGHRA and YSYEKL. CDR3 nucleotides: TGCGCCAGCAGGTACAATCAGGGCGCGGACACTGAAGCTTTCTTT. It encodes CASRYNQGADTEAFF.

This clonotype was observed many times. J is TRBJ2-3 and V is TRBV2; 7 bases fit TRBD2. The CDR3 runs 16 residues. Unmatched junction bases numbered 10, after V lost 7 bases and J lost 0 bases. Per germline, CDR1 SNHLY and CDR2 FYNNEI. CDR3 in DNA: TGTGCCAGCAAGAGCGGGGAAAGGTCTAGCACAGATACGCAGTATTTT. Its protein is CASKSGERSSTDTQYF.

This clonotype was seen a handful of times. The J gene is TRBJ2-1, the V gene TRBV18; D may be TRBD2 (5 bases). Trimming cost V 3 bases and J 8 bases, with 17 bases left between them. Germline CDR1 is KGHSH and CDR2 is LQKENI. This CDR3 contains 15 residues. CDR3 residues: CASSPRAEGIDEQFF. The CDR3 DNA sequence: TGTGCCAGCTCACCGAGGGCTGAAGGAATCGATGAGCAGTTCTTC.

This clonotype was counted many times. The chain has TRBV3-1 and TRBJ2-7, with D unresolved. Germline V gene lookup returns CDR1 LGHDT and CDR2 YNNKEL (reference sequence). The CDR3 spans 15 residues. Between the trimmed V and J ends, which lost 1 base and 2 bases, there was a span of 12 bases. CDR3 nucleotide sequence: TGTGCCAGCAGCCAAGGGATAGGAGCTACCTACGAGCAGTACTTC. Its translation: CASSQGIGATYEQYF.

The chain employs TRBV6-1 and TRBJ2-2; D not certain. V lost 7 bases and J lost 0, with 9 bases in between. This CDR3 is 14 amino acids long. Germline V gene sequence: CDR1 MNHNS, CDR2 SASEGT. The CDR3 DNA reads TGTGCCAGCAACCCCCTCGCGAACACCGGGGAGCTGTTTTTT. Encoded protein: CASNPLANTGELFF.

There are a few counts of this clonotype. The chain carries TRBV20-1 and TRBJ2-3, with D perhaps matching TRBD2 (5 bases). The CDR3 consists of 13 residues. Germline V gene lookup returns CDR1 DFQATT and CDR2 SNEGSKA (reference sequence). CDR3 bases: TGCACTGGACTCCTGACTCACACAGATACGCAGTATTTT. Protein: CTGLLTHTDTQYF.

J is TRBJ2-5 and V is TRBV7-2, with D hard to call. Trimming removed 2 bases from V and 3 bases from J, with 10 bases in between. This CDR3 contains 14 residues. CDR1 and CDR2 from the germline V gene are SGHTA and FQGNSA. The CDR3 coding sequence is TGTGCCAGCAGCTTACCCCCTTTGAAAGAGACCCAGTACTTC. Its translation is CASSLPPLKETQYF.